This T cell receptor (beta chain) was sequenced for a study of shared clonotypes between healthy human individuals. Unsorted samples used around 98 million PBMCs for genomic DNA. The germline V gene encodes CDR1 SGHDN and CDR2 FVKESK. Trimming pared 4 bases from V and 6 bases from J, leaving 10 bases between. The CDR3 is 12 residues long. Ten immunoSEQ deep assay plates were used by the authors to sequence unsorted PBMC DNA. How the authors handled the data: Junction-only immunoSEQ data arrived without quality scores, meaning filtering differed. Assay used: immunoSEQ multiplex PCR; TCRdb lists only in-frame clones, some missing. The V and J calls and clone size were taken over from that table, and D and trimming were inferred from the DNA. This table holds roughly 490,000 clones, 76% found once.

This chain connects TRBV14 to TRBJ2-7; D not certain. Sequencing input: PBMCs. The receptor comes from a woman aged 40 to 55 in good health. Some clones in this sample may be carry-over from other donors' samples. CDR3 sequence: CASSRSRVEQYF. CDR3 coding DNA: TGTGCCAGCAGCCGCTCCCGGGTCGAGCAGTACTTC.